These 14 T cell receptor beta chains were sequenced from one sample in a study of T-cell memory formation after mild COVID-19. One entry per CDR3 protein, called by TCRdb with MiXCR from the 5' RACE reads. The repertoire holds fewer than 700,000 distinct CDR3 sequences, with roughly 18% as singletons. Sequenced: PBMCs or a T cell subset sorted from them (not recorded which). The receptors derive from an adult woman who had mild COVID-19 (a few samples of this study predate the infection). Cell type and time point are not known.

In its sample, this clonotype was seen a few times. The V and J genes are TRBV27 and TRBJ2-3; D gene unclear. This CDR3 has 14 residues. CDR1 MNHEY and CDR2 SMNVEV come from the germline V gene (reference sequence). Trimming stripped 7 bases from V and 0 bases from J, with 11 bases between. The CDR3 coding sequence is TGTGCCAGCAATCGCCGAACTAGCACAGATACGCAGTATTTT. It specifies CASNRRTSTDTQYF.

This clonotype showed up just a few times. The junction departs from the called germline gene at one end, perhaps through a read error. This chain connects TRBV27 to TRBJ2-4; D is uncertain. Germline-derived CDR1 and CDR2 are MNHEY and SMNVEV (reference sequence). This CDR3 region has 12 residues. The CDR3 DNA follows: TGTGCCAGCAGTCCTCTAGACCGCCGTCTTATGTTC. As protein: CASSPLDRRLMF.

This clonotype has just a few counts. The V gene is TRBV7-2, the J gene TRBJ1-2; 7 bases match TRBD1. V trimming: 1 base; J trimming: 8 bases; junction bases outside the gene matches: 10. There are 15 residues in the CDR3. The germline gives CDR1 SGHTA, CDR2 FQGNSA. CDR3 coding DNA: TGTGCCAGCAGCTTAGGGCCCCCAGGGGGAGGCGGCTACACCTTC. This translates into CASSLGPPGGGGYTF.

This clonotype was counted a few times. V gene TRBV28 combines with J gene TRBJ2-3, with D maybe TRBD1 (6 bases). CDR3 length: 15 residues. The germline CDR1 and CDR2 sequences are MDHEN and SYDVKM. The V gene lost 6 bases and the J gene lost 2 bases, with 15 bases spanning the gap. The CDR3 sequence is CASSSHREFTDTQYF. The CDR3 coding sequence is TGTGCCAGCAGCTCCCACAGGGAGTTCACAGATACGCAGTATTTT. The variable domain in full, with the rest retrieved from reference TRBV28 and TRBJ2-3, is DVKVTQSSRYLVKRTGEKVFLECVQDMDHENMFWYRQDPGLGLRLIYFSYDVKMKEKGDIPEGYSVSREKKERFSLILESASTNQTSMYLCASSSHREFTDTQYFGPGTRLTVL.

This clonotype appeared a few times. The V and J genes are TRBV24-1 and TRBJ2-1; TRBD2 matches 10 bases. Losses at the gene ends were 4 bases for V and 5 bases for J; bases not matched to a gene: 4. Per germline, CDR1 KGHDR and CDR2 SFDVKD. CDR3 size: 15 residues. CDR3: CATSDRTSGNNEQFF. For the CDR3, the DNA is TGTGCCACCAGTGACCGAACTAGCGGGAACAATGAGCAGTTCTTC.

The V gene is TRBV6-2 or TRBV6-3, the J gene TRBJ2-7; a possible D gene is TRBD2 (5 bases). This CDR3 region has 11 residues. The V end was cut by 2 bases, the J end by 8 bases, with 7 bases between. The germline V gene has CDR1 MNHEY and CDR2 SVGEGT. CDR3: CASSYGGQQYF. Here the CDR3 DNA reads TGTGCCAGCAGTTACGGCGGGCAGCAGTACTTC.

This clonotype was counted a few times. The chain employs TRBV29-1 and TRBJ1-3; D is possibly TRBD1 (6 bases). Trimming cost V 6 bases and J 3 bases, with 12 bases left between them. There are 13 residues in the CDR3. The germline CDR1 and CDR2 sequences are SQVTM and ANQGSEA. Here the CDR3 DNA reads TGCAGCGTGGACGGGGGCGGTGGAAACACCATATATTTT. This codes for CSVDGGGGNTIYF.

The chain combines TRBV7-3 with TRBJ2-1; D tentatively reads TRBD1 or TRBD2 (5 bases each). Germline-derived CDR1 and CDR2 are SGHTA and FQGTGA. The CDR3 has 14 residues. Trimming removed 5 bases at V and 4 bases at J, with 12 bases between. The CDR3 region has the DNA TGTGCCAGCAGCCTCCCGGGACGGTACAATGAGCAGTTCTTC. Residues: CASSLPGRYNEQFF.

This clonotype was detected only a few times. The J gene is TRBJ2-3, the V gene TRBV19; maybe TRBD2 (6 bases). In germline, CDR1 is LNHDA, CDR2 SQIVND (reference sequence). This CDR3 contains 16 residues. V was cut by 5 bases and J by 0 bases, with 15 bases left in between. The DNA of the CDR3 is TGTGCCAGTAGTGAGAGGGACTGGCAAAGCACAGATACGCAGTATTTT. Translation gives CASSERDWQSTDTQYF.

This clonotype was seen more than once but under ten times. The rearrangement uses TRBV10-3 and TRBJ2-2; 9 nucleotides line up with TRBD2. The V gene's germline CDR1 is ENHRY and CDR2 SYGVKD. The CDR3 loop spans 16 amino acids. Trimming took 4 bases from V and 2 from J; bases not matched to a gene: 5. The CDR3 nucleotides are TGTGCCATCAGTGCCTCGACTAGCGGTAACACCGGGGAGCTGTTTTTT. Translation: CAISASTSGNTGELFF.

This chain uses TRBV5-1 with TRBJ1-2, with TRBD1 as a possible D gene (5 bases). V was trimmed by 5 bases and J by 6 bases, leaving 26 bases between them. The V gene's germline CDR1 is SGHRS and CDR2 YFSETQ. This CDR3 is built from 17 residues. The CDR3 DNA follows: TGCGCCAGCAGGGTGTGGAGGGGACGGTCAGGCCCACATGGCTACACCTTC. Its protein is CASRVWRGRSGPHGYTF.

This rearrangement joins TRBV12-3 or TRBV12-4 to TRBJ2-3; perhaps TRBD1 as D (5 bases). The CDR3 length is 18 residues. V dropped 3 bases and J dropped 5 bases, with 24 bases sitting between them. CDR3 in DNA: TGTGCCAGCAGTTTCCCCCCCCACATGGAACTCGACAGAGATACGCAGTATTTT. Its protein product is CASSFPPHMELDRDTQYF.

This clonotype came up many times. The chain has TRBV5-1 and TRBJ2-3; D is uncertain. There are 12 residues in the CDR3. Germline loops: CDR1 SGHRS, CDR2 YFSETQ. V lost 6 bases and J lost 0, with 5 bases in between. CDR3 residues: CASTGSTDTQYF. The CDR3 nucleotides are TGCGCCAGCACGGGCAGCACAGATACGCAGTATTTT.

The chain couples TRBV12-3 or TRBV12-4 to TRBJ1-1; D is perhaps TRBD1 (5 bases). V shed 2 bases and J shed 3 bases, with 13 bases lying between them. CDR3 length: 15 amino acids. CDR3 residues: CASSLQGSRHTEAFF. The CDR3 coding sequence is TGTGCCAGCAGTTTACAGGGCAGCCGCCACACTGAAGCTTTCTTT.